The 25 T cell receptor beta chains given below trace back to one sample, sequenced in a study of metastatic and nonmetastatic thyroid tumors (dated by TCRdb to the early 2020s). No treatment had been received by any patient before thyroid surgery. Library creation used PCR. Sequenced on an Illumina HiSeq 4000. TCRdb reanalyzed the raw reads on its own, using fastp at Q25 for trimming and MiXCR for clone calling, and kept in-frame beta chains. The sample table contains more than 40,000 clones; only one count was recorded for about 4.3% of them. The top ten constitute less than 10% of the sample. The specimen sequenced was blood. Every receptor here comes from a female donor with papillary thyroid cancer or a benign thyroid nodule (not recorded which). Some clones in this sample may be carry-over from other donors' samples.

This clone was recorded at least ten times. V is TRBV19 and J is TRBJ2-7; D is ambiguous. Trimming pared 5 bases from V and 5 bases from J, leaving 7 bases between. This CDR3 comprises 11 residues. Germline lookup yields CDR1 LNHDA and CDR2 SQIVND (reference sequence). DNA for the CDR3: TGTGCCAGTAGTCACCGACACGAGCAGTACTTC. Protein product: CASSHRHEQYF.

V and J are TRBV6-1 and TRBJ1-5; D call uncertain. Trimming cost V 6 bases and J 9 bases, with 18 bases left between them. Germline V gene lookup returns CDR1 MNHNS and CDR2 SASEGT. CDR3 length equals 14 residues. CDR3 in amino acids: CASSWAAGSSPQHF. CDR3 DNA sequence: TGTGCCAGCAGCTGGGCCGCGGGTTCGTCGCCCCAGCATTTT.

The sample holds many counts of this clone. The chain combines TRBV11-3 with TRBJ1-3; D gene uncertain. Germline V gene data show CDR1 as SGHNT and CDR2 as YENEEA. Trimming shortened V by 1 base and J by 2 bases, and 9 bases separated the two germline ends. The length of the CDR3 is 15 residues. The CDR3 region has the DNA TGTGCCAGCAGCTTAGTATCGTCGGCTGGAAACACCATATATTTT. Residues: CASSLVSSAGNTIYF.

This clone was observed at least ten times. The sample contains more than one DNA sequence encoding this CDR3. The chain is built from TRBV5-1 and TRBJ1-1; D gene unclear. Germline V gene lookup returns CDR1 SGHRS and CDR2 YFSETQ. The V end lost 2 bases, the J end lost 2 bases, and 7 bases lay between the germline ends. The CDR3 covers 13 residues. The CDR3 nucleotides read TGCGCCAGCAGCTTAAACAGTAACACTGAAGCTTTCTTT. It translates to CASSLNSNTEAFF.

The table lists this clone with many counts. The chain has TRBV4-1 and TRBJ1-6; TRBD1 is a possible D gene (6 bases). V lost 5 bases to trimming and J lost 5 bases, with 16 bases between them. In germline, CDR1 is MGHRA, CDR2 YSYEKL. This CDR3 has 16 residues. CDR3 nucleotide sequence: TGCGCCAGCAGCGCACAGGGAACGGCCCATAATTCACCCCTCCACTTT. Its protein product is CASSAQGTAHNSPLHF.

Comments on this clone: Given the absence of the conserved phenylalanine or tryptophan at the CDR3 end, a read error is likely. This sequence joins TRBV2 and TRBJ1-4, with 9 bases lining up with TRBD1. Germline CDR1 SNHLY, CDR2 FYNNEI. The CDR3 is 13 residues long. The CDR3 region is CASKGQGNEKLFL. The CDR3 nucleotides are TGTGCAAGCAAGGGACAGGGAAATGAAAAACTGTTTCTT.

This clone has ten or more counts. The chain carries TRBV7-2 and TRBJ2-1; no firm D call. The germline V gene has CDR1 SGHTA and CDR2 FQGNSA. The CDR3 loop spans 12 amino acids. V was cut by 5 bases and J by 10 bases, with 12 bases left in between. The CDR3 loop reads CASSRYGREQFF. The CDR3 DNA reads as TGTGCCAGCAGCCGATATGGTAGGGAGCAGTTCTTC. The variable domain in full, with the rest retrieved from reference TRBV7-2 and TRBJ2-1, is GAGVSQSPSNKVTEKGKDVELRCDPISGHTALYWYRQSLGQGLEFLIYFQGNSAPDKSGLPSDRFSAERTGGSVSTLTIQRTQQEDSAVYLCASSRYGREQFFGPGTRLTVL.

This clone was seen ten or more times. The chain combines TRBV20-1 with TRBJ2-3, with 8 bases lining up with TRBD1. CDR1 and CDR2 from the germline V gene are DFQATT and SNEGSKA (reference sequence). V lost 0 bases and J lost 1; bases outside the gene matches: 12. The CDR3 is 18 residues long. The CDR3 DNA sequence: TGCAGTGCTAGAGACCAGGGGGCGCGAGGGACTGGCACAGATACGCAGTATTTT. Protein sequence: CSARDQGARGTGTDTQYF.

The sample holds a few counts of this clone. V usage is TRBV7-2 and J usage is TRBJ1-2; D remains ambiguous. Germline CDR1 SGHTA, CDR2 FQGNSA. The CDR3 contains 14 residues. V lost 2 bases and J lost 5, with 12 bases in between. For the CDR3, the DNA is TGTGCCAGCAGCTTATTAGGGCAGGTTTATGGCTACACCTTC. Translating gives CASSLLGQVYGYTF.

On this clone: A read error may produce the germline difference seen at one junction end. The rearrangement joins TRBV12-3 or TRBV12-4 to TRBJ1-2, with D perhaps matching TRBD1 (6 bases). This CDR3 has 10 amino acids. The CDR3: CASSLKGVAF. CDR3 nucleotide sequence: TGTGCCAGCAGCCTGAAGGGGGTTGCCTTC.

This clone has at least ten counts. The CDR3 is CATSDTAGDTQYF. In nucleotides, the CDR3 is TGTGCCACCAGTGATACAGCGGGAGATACGCAGTATTTT. V usage is TRBV24-1 and J usage is TRBJ2-3; D perhaps matches TRBD2 (6 bases). V shed 3 bases and J shed 5 bases, with 8 bases lying between them. The CDR3 covers 13 residues. Germline CDR1 and CDR2: KGHDR and SFDVKD.

This clone is termed medium-sized. The V gene is TRBV6-1, the J gene TRBJ2-3; 11 nucleotides agree with TRBD2. Trimming cost V 4 bases and J 3 bases; bases outside gene matches: 3. This CDR3 contains 15 residues. Per germline, CDR1 MNHNS and CDR2 SASEGT. CDR3 sequence: CASSGTSGLTDTQYF. CDR3 sequence (DNA): TGTGCCAGCAGTGGGACTAGCGGGCTAACAGATACGCAGTATTTT.

This clone has a handful of counts. The CDR3 nucleotides are TGTGCCAGAAGCACAGGATCCGCCTTCCGCTACAATGAGCAGTTCTTC. It codes for CARSTGSAFRYNEQFF. V gene TRBV19 combines with J gene TRBJ2-1, with a possible D match to TRBD1 (5 bases). Looked up from germline, CDR1 is LNHDA and CDR2 is SQIVND (reference sequence). Trimming cost V 9 bases and J 3 bases, with 21 bases left between them. This CDR3 region has 16 residues.

This clone was seen more than once but under ten times. The rearrangement links TRBV15 to TRBJ1-1; no clear D. The CDR3 has 12 residues. In germline, CDR1 is LNHNV, CDR2 YYDKDF (reference sequence). The V and J ends lost 4 bases and 4 bases respectively, with 7 bases between them. The CDR3, as DNA: TGTGCCACCAGCATAGGCGTCACTGAAGCTTTCTTT. Its translation: CATSIGVTEAFF.

This clone has only a few counts. At one end the junction does not follow the germline gene, possibly because of a read error. The sample contains more than one DNA sequence encoding this CDR3. V and J are TRBV6-1 and TRBJ1-1, with a weak D call TRBD1 (5 bases). Germline CDR1 is MNHNS and CDR2 is SASEGT. The CDR3 is 15 residues long. The CDR3 DNA sequence: TGTGCCAGCAGCGAAGATCACCGCAGGGAGTCTGAAGCTTTCTTT. This translates into CASSEDHRRESEAFF.

The sample holds many counts of this clone. The chain has TRBV25-1 and TRBJ1-1; 10 bases match TRBD1. With V trimmed by 1 base and J by 8 bases, 4 bases remained unmatched. Germline values: CDR1 MGHDK, CDR2 SYGVNS. This CDR3 spans 14 amino acids. CDR3 sequence reads: CASSEFGTGEEAFF. In DNA, the CDR3 is TGTGCCAGCAGTGAATTCGGGACAGGGGAAGAAGCTTTCTTT.

The table lists this clone with many counts. Mismatch with germline at one junction end may stem from a read error. The sample contains more than one DNA sequence encoding this CDR3. The rearrangement uses TRBV6-1 and TRBJ1-1, with no clear D. Germline loops: CDR1 MNHNS, CDR2 SASEGT. The CDR3 is made up of 12 amino acids. The CDR3 region has the DNA TGCGTCAGCAGGCCGTCGAACACTGAAGCTTTCTTT. Residues: CVSRPSNTEAFF.

There are many counts of this clone. V gene TRBV4-1 combines with J gene TRBJ1-3, with unresolved D. V lost 4 bases and J 2 bases, leaving 12 bases between the germline ends. Per germline, CDR1 MGHRA and CDR2 YSYEKL. This CDR3 has 15 amino acids. CDR3 protein: CASSLLRTAGNTIYF. The CDR3 region has the DNA TGCGCCAGCAGCCTCCTCCGGACGGCTGGAAACACCATATATTTT.

The chain recombines TRBV6-1 with TRBJ2-7; either TRBD1 or TRBD2 may supply D (6 bases each). Trimming took 2 bases from V and 2 from J, leaving 10 bases between them. The CDR3 consists of 14 residues. Germline loops: CDR1 MNHNS, CDR2 SASEGT. CDR3 in amino acids: CASSESEGAYEQYF. CDR3 in DNA: TGTGCCAGCAGTGAATCGGAGGGGGCCTACGAGCAGTACTTC.

This clone came up many times. J is TRBJ2-1 and V is TRBV6-1; D might be TRBD2 (5 bases). The CDR3 has 15 residues. Looked up from germline, CDR1 is MNHNS and CDR2 is SASEGT. Trimming pared 6 bases from V and 1 base from J, leaving 13 bases between. In nucleotides, the CDR3 is TGTGCCAGCAGAAGACTAACGGGTTCCTACAATGAGCAGTTCTTC. Translating gives CASRRLTGSYNEQFF.

This clone has only a few counts. J is TRBJ2-1 and V is TRBV6-4, with 11 positions matching TRBD1. CDR1 and CDR2 (germline): MRHNA, SNTAGT. This CDR3 spans 15 amino acids. V lost 7 bases to trimming and J lost 8 bases; unmatched junction nucleotides: 10. CDR3 protein: CASTPGTGGVDEQFF. The CDR3 coding sequence is TGTGCCAGCACCCCCGGGACAGGGGGTGTGGATGAGCAGTTCTTC.

This clone was observed at least ten times. The DNA of the CDR3 is TGTGCCAGCAGCCCGGGACTAGCGGGGATGGTATCCTACGAGCAGTACTTC. This gives the protein CASSPGLAGMVSYEQYF. This chain links TRBV7-6 with TRBJ2-7; 13 nucleotides agree with TRBD2. The CDR3 extends over 17 amino acids. J lost 1 base, V lost 5 bases, and 8 bases had no gene match. Germline values: CDR1 SGHVS, CDR2 FNYEAQ.

This clone appeared many times. The chain is built from TRBV7-2 and TRBJ1-4; TRBD1 matches at 8 bases. The CDR3 is 14 residues long. V shed 5 bases, J shed 6 bases, and the junction held 5 bases outside the gene matches. The germline CDR1 and CDR2 sequences are SGHTA and FQGNSA. This CDR3 is CASSGQGFDEKLFF. In nucleotides, the CDR3 is TGTGCCAGCAGCGGACAGGGTTTTGATGAAAAACTGTTTTTT. The whole variable domain, remainder taken from reference TRBV7-2 and TRBJ1-4, is GAGVSQSPSNKVTEKGKDVELRCDPISGHTALYWYRQSLGQGLEFLIYFQGNSAPDKSGLPSDRFSAERTGGSVSTLTIQRTQQEDSAVYLCASSGQGFDEKLFFGSGTQLSVL.

This clone was detected ten times or more. This chain links TRBV20-1 with TRBJ2-1; D unresolved. Germline CDR1 reads DFQATT; CDR2 reads SNEGSKA (reference sequence). V lost 7 bases and J 6 bases, leaving 16 bases between the germline ends. This CDR3 region has 13 residues. The CDR3 region has the DNA TGCAGTGGAGGAGTCCCCTCTTTCAATGAGCAGTTCTTC. Residues: CSGGVPSFNEQFF.

The sample holds a few counts of this clone. The rearrangement joins TRBV24-1 to TRBJ2-1, with D unresolved. Germline values: CDR1 KGHDR, CDR2 SFDVKD. V shed 10 bases and J shed 3 bases, with 21 bases lying between them. The CDR3 is 16 amino acids. Written as DNA, the CDR3 is TGTGCCACTAGTCATTTTGGGTCCCCAAACTACAATGAGCAGTTCTTC. It translates to CATSHFGSPNYNEQFF.